The next 14 T cell receptor beta chains were all read from a single sample in a study of CD8 T cells in Susac syndrome (dated by TCRdb to about 2019). The library was generated by the immunoSEQ multiplex PCR assay. RNA was extracted with the RNeasy kit and about 0.5 to 1 ug was reverse transcribed using random hexamers. The public sequencing data were trimmed at Q25 with fastp and processed into clonotypes with MiXCR by TCRdb, which kept only in-frame beta chains. Rows with a matching CDR3 protein are joined into one entry that keeps the most common DNA and genes. The sample yields fewer than 85,000 distinct CDR3 sequences; 95% were counted once. About 0.45% of the sample is in the top ten clones. Sequences were obtained from CD8+ T cells from PBMCs. All receptors derive from a human donor with Susac syndrome.

The chain joins TRBV29-1 to TRBJ2-7; TRBD2 matches at 7 bases. Germline values: CDR1 SQVTM, CDR2 ANQGSEA. J gave up 3 bases and V 7 bases, and 6 bases lay outside the gene matches. This CDR3 is built from 12 residues. CDR3 in DNA: TGCAGCGCCGCGACTAGCTACTACGAGCAGTACTTC. Its translation is CSAATSYYEQYF.

The V gene is TRBV30, the J gene TRBJ2-1, with 12 bases that match TRBD2. V lost 3 bases to trimming and J lost 6 bases; unmatched junction nucleotides: 6. This CDR3 region has 15 residues. From germline, CDR1 is GTSNPN and CDR2 SVGIG (reference sequence). The CDR3 protein is CAWSEGLAGRNEQFF. CDR3 in DNA: TGTGCCTGGAGCGAAGGACTAGCGGGACGCAATGAGCAGTTCTTC.

V gene TRBV19 combines with J gene TRBJ1-1, with 9 bases lining up with TRBD1. The V segment lost 8 bases and the J segment 1 base; nucleotides outside the gene matches: 8. Germline CDR1 reads LNHDA; CDR2 reads SQIVND (reference sequence). The CDR3 has 15 residues. The CDR3 is CASRGVGQGNTEAFF. The CDR3 coding sequence is TGTGCCAGTCGTGGAGTGGGACAGGGGAACACTGAAGCTTTCTTT.

The J gene is TRBJ2-7, the V gene TRBV13; D possibly corresponds to TRBD1 (7 bases). The CDR3 totals 15 residues. V was shortened by 2 bases and J by 0 bases, with 11 bases between the two germline ends. Germline values: CDR1 PRHDT, CDR2 FYEKMQ (reference sequence). The CDR3 nucleotides are TGTGCCAGCAGCTTAACGGGGGACAGCTCCTACGAGCAGTACTTC. This sequence encodes CASSLTGDSSYEQYF.

J is TRBJ2-1 and V is TRBV20-1, with 13 bases lining up with TRBD2. CDR3 size: 15 residues. V was clipped by 0 bases and J by 7 bases; unmatched bases: 3. Per the germline V gene, CDR1 is DFQATT and CDR2 is SNEGSKA (reference sequence). The CDR3 loop is CSARELAGGLNEQFF. As DNA, the CDR3 is TGCAGTGCTAGAGAACTAGCGGGAGGGTTGAATGAGCAGTTCTTC.

This chain joins TRBV4-1 and TRBJ2-3, with D perhaps matching TRBD1 (5 bases). The CDR3 extends over 17 amino acids. In germline, CDR1 is MGHRA, CDR2 YSYEKL. V shed 0 bases and J shed 2 bases, with 15 bases lying between them. The CDR3 DNA reads TGCGCCAGCAGCCAAGATGAGGTGGACATCTACACAGATACGCAGTATTTT. The encoded protein is CASSQDEVDIYTDTQYF.

The chain links TRBV27 to TRBJ1-5, with D unclear. Trimming removed 6 bases from V and 4 bases from J, with 13 bases in between. The CDR3 is made up of 14 amino acids. The germline CDR1 and CDR2 sequences are MNHEY and SMNVEV (reference sequence). The CDR3 DNA sequence: TGTGCCAGCAGCATAATCCTCGGTAATCAGCCCCAGCATTTT. Translated: CASSIILGNQPQHF.

J is TRBJ1-1 and V is TRBV30; D is unresolved. Germline V lookup: CDR1 GTSNPN, CDR2 SVGIG (reference sequence). V dropped 5 bases and J dropped 3 bases, with 10 bases sitting between them. The CDR3 is 12 residues long. CDR3 DNA sequence: TGTGCCTGGGGGCTGTCGGACACTGAAGCTTTCTTT. This translates into CAWGLSDTEAFF.

This rearrangement joins TRBV29-1 to TRBJ2-3, with 11 nucleotides matching TRBD1. The CDR3 totals 14 residues. Looked up from germline, CDR1 is SQVTM and CDR2 is ANQGSEA. Losses at the gene ends were 7 bases for V and 6 bases for J; bases not matched to a gene: 9. The CDR3 coding sequence is TGCAGCGCCTCGGACAGGGGGCTCATGGATACGCAGTATTTT. It codes for CSASDRGLMDTQYF.

The chain employs TRBV6-5 and TRBJ2-7, with D tentatively TRBD1 (6 bases). The germline CDR1 and CDR2 sequences are MNHEY and SVGAGI. The V end was cut by 8 bases, the J end by 2 bases, with 13 bases between. This CDR3 comprises 13 residues. The DNA of the CDR3 is TGTGCCAGCGGTTGGAACAGGGCCTACGAGCAGTACTTC. Its translation is CASGWNRAYEQYF.

This clonotype was seen just once. DNA of the CDR3: TGTGCCAGCAGCTTCGCTGATCAGCCCCAGCATTTT. It is translated as CASSFADQPQHF. The genes are TRBV5-6 and TRBJ1-5; D remains unclear. Germline V CDR1 and CDR2: SGHDT, YYEEEE. V lost 2 bases and J 5 bases, leaving 5 bases between the germline ends. The CDR3 has 12 residues.

The chain carries TRBV7-6 and TRBJ2-1, with TRBD2 matching over 8 bases. This CDR3 contains 15 residues. V trimming: 2 bases; J trimming: 6 bases; junction bases outside the gene matches: 6. In germline, CDR1 is SGHVS, CDR2 FNYEAQ. The CDR3 DNA sequence: TGTGCCAGCAGCTTATCAAGCGGGAGAGTCAATGAGCAGTTCTTC. As protein: CASSLSSGRVNEQFF.

This chain joins TRBV30 and TRBJ2-3; D gene unclear. Germline loops: CDR1 GTSNPN, CDR2 SVGIG (reference sequence). Trimming shortened V by 0 bases and J by 1 base, and 8 bases separated the two germline ends. The CDR3 is 14 amino acids. The CDR3 DNA is TGTGCCTGGAGTGTTGGCTCCGGCACAGATACGCAGTATTTT. Encoded protein: CAWSVGSGTDTQYF.

The rearrangement joins TRBV7-6 to TRBJ2-5; 8 positions agree with TRBD1. CDR1 and CDR2 (germline): SGHVS, FNYEAQ. Trimming at V came to 5 bases and at J to 5 bases, leaving 10 bases not matched to a gene. CDR3 length: 15 amino acids. CDR3 in amino acids: CASSPRTGKGETQYF. The CDR3, as DNA: TGTGCCAGCAGCCCCAGGACAGGGAAAGGGGAGACCCAGTACTTC.